The clone carrying this T cell receptor beta chain came up a few times. Its antigen is undetermined. A much larger clone differs by one base, so this may be a read error. Template material for amplifying TCR beta CDR3 regions consisted of RNA transcripts. HTBI primers were employed in a first-round RT-PCR of the TCR CDR3. One entry per CDR3 protein, called by TCRdb with MiXCR from the multiplex PCR reads. This table holds 300,000 or so distinct CDR3 sequences, around a fifth found once. This sample was included in a study of T cells in Graves' hyperthyroidism and ophthalmopathy. Study-level background: Once the initial diagnosis was made, peripheral blood was obtained before any treatment. Study results and limitations: Most clonotypes expanded in the thyroid (above 0.001) were also present in blood.

The PBMCs were sourced from fresh peripheral blood (10 ml). The CDR3 is made up of 14 amino acids. This rearrangement joins TRBV12-3 or TRBV12-4 to TRBJ2-1; no definite D call. This clonotype originated in a woman aged 45-59 years with Graves' hyperthyroidism. The sequencing sample was made of blood. Here the CDR3 reads CASSLDPAYNEQSF. Here the CDR3 DNA reads TGTGCCAGCAGTTTAGACCCTGCCTACAATGAGCAGTCCTTC.